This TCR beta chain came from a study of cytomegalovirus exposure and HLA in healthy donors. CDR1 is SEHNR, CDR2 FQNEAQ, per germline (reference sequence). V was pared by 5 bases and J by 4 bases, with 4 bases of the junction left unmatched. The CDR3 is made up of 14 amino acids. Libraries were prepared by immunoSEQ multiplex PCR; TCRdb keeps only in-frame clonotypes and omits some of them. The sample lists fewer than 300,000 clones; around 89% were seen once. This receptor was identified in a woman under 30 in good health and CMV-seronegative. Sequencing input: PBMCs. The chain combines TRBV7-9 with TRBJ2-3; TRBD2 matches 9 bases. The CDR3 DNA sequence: TGTGCCAGCAGCCGTAGCGGGAGCCCAGATACGCAGTATTTT. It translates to CASSRSGSPDTQYF. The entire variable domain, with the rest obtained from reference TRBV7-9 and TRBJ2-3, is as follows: DTGVSQNPRHKITKRGQNVTFRCDPISEHNRLYWYRQTLGQGPEFLTYFQNEAQLEKSRLLSDRFSAERPKGSFSTLEIQRTEQGDSAMYLCASSRSGSPDTQYFGPGTRLTVL.